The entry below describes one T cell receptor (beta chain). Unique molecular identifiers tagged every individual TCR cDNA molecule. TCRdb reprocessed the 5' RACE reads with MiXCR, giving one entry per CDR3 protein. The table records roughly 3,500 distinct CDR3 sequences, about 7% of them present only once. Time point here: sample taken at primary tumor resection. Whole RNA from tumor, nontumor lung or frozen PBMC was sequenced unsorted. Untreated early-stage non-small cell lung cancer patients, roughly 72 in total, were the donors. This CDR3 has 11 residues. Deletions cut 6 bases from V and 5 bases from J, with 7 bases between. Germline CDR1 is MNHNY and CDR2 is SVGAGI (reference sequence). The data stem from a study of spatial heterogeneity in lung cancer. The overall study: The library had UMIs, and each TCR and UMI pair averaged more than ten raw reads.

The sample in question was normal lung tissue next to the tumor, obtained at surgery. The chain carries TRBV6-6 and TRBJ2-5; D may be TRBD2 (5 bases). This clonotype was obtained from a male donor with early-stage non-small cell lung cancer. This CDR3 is CASSGGETQYF. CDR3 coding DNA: TGTGCCAGCAGCGGCGGGGAGACCCAGTACTTC.